This passage covers 13 T cell receptor beta chains from one sample sequenced in a study of blood T cell repertoires in COVID-19. TCRdb keeps only in-frame clones here, not all; method: immunoSEQ multiplex PCR. The repertoire has about 270,000 clones, about nine tenths of them found once; the top ten carry about 4%. Sequencing was done on a sample of PBMCs or T cells enriched from blood (not recorded which). The receptors were sampled from a woman in her thirties with acute COVID-19.

The V call is TRBV20-1, the J call TRBJ1-2, with D unresolved. V lost 3 bases and J 3 bases, leaving 8 bases between the germline ends. CDR1 DFQATT and CDR2 SNEGSKA come from the germline V gene (reference sequence). The CDR3 is 12 amino acids. This CDR3 is CSASKSDYGYTF. The CDR3 bases are TGCAGTGCTAGTAAGTCAGACTATGGCTACACCTTC.

The chain uses TRBV19 and TRBJ1-5, with 8 nucleotides matching TRBD1. The CDR3 is 13 residues long. Trimming took 7 bases from V and 5 from J; bases not matched to a gene: 4. The germline gives CDR1 LNHDA, CDR2 SQIVND (reference sequence). The CDR3 is CASTQTGDQPQHF. The CDR3 DNA reads TGTGCCAGTACCCAGACAGGGGATCAGCCCCAGCATTTT.

This chain links TRBV20-1 with TRBJ2-2; D not resolved. The CDR3 is 15 amino acids. Germline CDR1 reads DFQATT; CDR2 reads SNEGSKA (reference sequence). The V end was cut by 3 bases, the J end by 0 bases, with 11 bases between. CDR3 sequence reads: CSASNSPSNTGELFF. CDR3 bases: TGCAGTGCTAGTAACAGTCCGTCGAACACCGGGGAGCTGTTTTTT.

This clone was seen a handful of times. The CDR3: CASTGGQASYGYTF. The CDR3 bases are TGTGCCAGCACCGGGGGTCAGGCCTCGTATGGCTACACCTTC. J is TRBJ1-2 and V is TRBV28; tentatively, D is TRBD1 (5 bases). The ends were cut back, 7 bases at V and 5 bases at J, with 17 bases in the middle. The CDR3 has 14 amino acids. Looked up from germline, CDR1 is MDHEN and CDR2 is SYDVKM.

V and J are TRBV5-4 and TRBJ2-7, with TRBD1 matching over 8 bases. CDR1 and CDR2 from the germline V gene are SGHNT and YYREEE (reference sequence). Trimming took 4 bases from V and 1 from J; bases not matched to a gene: 10. The CDR3 loop spans 16 amino acids. The CDR3 loop is CASSPSGDRGSYEQYF. For the CDR3, the DNA is TGTGCCAGCAGCCCCTCGGGTGACAGGGGTTCCTACGAGCAGTACTTC.

This clone showed up just a few times. The rearrangement links TRBV6-5 to TRBJ1-1; tentative D call: TRBD1 (6 bases). The CDR3 contains 13 residues. The V gene lost 10 bases and the J gene lost 1 base, with 13 bases spanning the gap. In germline, CDR1 is MNHEY, CDR2 SVGAGI. This chain's CDR3 is CATGQFPNTEAFF. The CDR3 DNA reads TGTGCCACCGGACAGTTCCCGAACACTGAAGCTTTCTTT.

J is TRBJ2-7 and V is TRBV11-3; 8 nucleotides line up with TRBD1. Germline V gives CDR1 SGHNT, CDR2 YENEEA. The V gene end was trimmed by 10 bases and the J gene end by 5 bases; junction bases not matched to a gene: 7. This CDR3 contains 12 residues. The CDR3 sequence: CATRGQGDEQYF. The CDR3 bases are TGTGCCACCCGAGGACAGGGTGACGAGCAGTACTTC.

The V gene is TRBV19, the J gene TRBJ2-7, with TRBD2 identical over 14 bases. Trimming at V came to 1 base and at J to 4 bases, leaving 3 bases not matched to a gene. Germline CDR1 and CDR2: LNHDA and SQIVND (reference sequence). This CDR3 spans 16 amino acids. The CDR3 DNA follows: TGTGCCAGTAGTATAGGTGGGACTAGCGGGAGATACGAGCAGTACTTC. Translation: CASSIGGTSGRYEQYF.

CDR3 nucleotides: TGTGCCAGCAGCTCCCCCAGGGCGGGAGACGGTGGGGAGCTGTTTTTT. It translates to CASSSPRAGDGGELFF. The chain links TRBV13 to TRBJ2-2; TRBD2 aligns across 7 bases. This CDR3 is 16 amino acids long. Looked up from germline, CDR1 is PRHDT and CDR2 is FYEKMQ (reference sequence). V shed 4 bases, J shed 8 bases, and the junction held 13 bases outside the gene matches.

The chain recombines TRBV6-2 or TRBV6-3 with TRBJ2-7, with TRBD2 as a possible D gene (5 bases). This CDR3 is built from 15 residues. Trimming removed 2 bases from V and 2 bases from J, with 13 bases in between. Looked up from germline, CDR1 is MNHEY and CDR2 is SVGEGT. This CDR3 is CASSYEKGDTYEQYF. Here the CDR3 DNA reads TGTGCCAGCAGTTACGAGAAGGGAGATACCTACGAGCAGTACTTC.

V usage is TRBV30 and J usage is TRBJ2-3, with a possible D match to TRBD2 (6 bases). CDR3 length: 14 residues. The germline V gene encodes CDR1 GTSNPN and CDR2 SVGIG (reference sequence). The V and J ends lost 0 bases and 6 bases respectively, with 13 bases between them. This CDR3 reads CAWSVMRGPDTQYF. CDR3 coding DNA: TGTGCCTGGAGTGTGATGCGGGGCCCCGATACGCAGTATTTT.

The chain recombines TRBV7-2 with TRBJ1-4; no clear D gene. V shed 0 bases and J shed 0 bases, with 11 bases lying between them. Per germline, CDR1 SGHTA and CDR2 FQGNSA. The CDR3 totals 17 residues. The CDR3 here is CASSLAGPSATNEKLFF. CDR3 nucleotide sequence: TGTGCCAGCAGCTTAGCTGGGCCCTCGGCAACTAATGAAAAACTGTTTTTT.

The CDR3 DNA reads TGTGCCTGGAGTGTACGTCGGCAGGGGGCAAGGAGCACTGAAGCTTTCTTT. Amino acid sequence: CAWSVRRQGARSTEAFF. The gene calls are TRBV30 and TRBJ1-1, with 8 bases fitting TRBD1. The length of the CDR3 is 17 residues. In germline, CDR1 is GTSNPN, CDR2 SVGIG (reference sequence). The ends lost 0 bases at V and 4 bases at J; junction bases unmatched: 13.